This TCR beta chain was recovered during a study of blood T cell repertoires in COVID-19. This clone showed up just once. Per the authors' pipeline: Reference gene primer amplification yielded estimated nucleated cell counts. Sequencing was performed with immunoSEQ multiplex PCR; in TCRdb, only in-frame clones are kept and a portion is missing. Clone size and V and J calls were adopted from that table, with D and trimming inferred from the DNA. The sample has around 130,000 clones, approximately 90% seen once. Sequencing was performed on peripheral blood. The receptor was isolated from a man between 65 and 80 years old with active or convalescent COVID-19.

CDR3 nucleotides: TGTGCCAGCAGTCCGCTCAAACAGTCGCTTGCAACTAATGAAAAACTGTTTTTT. This sequence encodes CASSPLKQSLATNEKLFF. The chain combines TRBV27 with TRBJ1-4; no firm D call. V dropped 5 bases and J dropped 0 bases, with 19 bases sitting between them. CDR3 size: 18 residues. Germline assignment: CDR1 MNHEY and CDR2 SMNVEV (reference sequence). The full variable domain, in which reference TRBV27 and TRBJ1-4 provide the parts outside the CDR3, is EAQVTQNPRYLITVTGKKLTVTCSQNMNHEYMSWYRQDPGLGLRQIYYSMNVEVTDKGDVPEGYKVSRKEKRNFPLILESPSPNQTSLYFCASSPLKQSLATNEKLFFGSGTQLSVL.